This is a list of T cell receptor beta chains from one sample in a study of identical twins. TCRdb reprocessed the 5' RACE reads via MiXCR and lists one record per CDR3 protein. The sample records 240,000 or so distinct CDR3 sequences, roughly 7% being singletons. Another study also made use of these data, one on yellow fever vaccine responses in identical twins.

The source material was memory (CD45RO+) T cells sorted from blood. The receptors were sampled from a woman in her late teens or twenties in good health. CDR3s include the opening cysteine and the closing phenylalanine or tryptophan. D genes are given only for firm matches. Part of the rows lack a size; the others show once, few, many or a class for expanded clones.

D: TRBD1; J: TRBJ1-6; size: -; length: 15; V: TRBV7-2; DNA: TGTGCCAGCAGCCCGAAGACAGGGGGTAATTCACCCCTCCACTTT; CDR3: CASSPKTGGNSPLHF
D: -; J: TRBJ2-4; size: few; length: 13; V: TRBV13; DNA: TGTGCCAGCAGCTCGGGGCGACCGGAAATTCAGTACTTC; CDR3: CASSSGRPEIQYF
D: TRBD1; J: TRBJ2-1; size: once; length: 15; V: TRBV20-1; DNA: TGCAGTGCTAGAGCTACAGACAGGGGGCATGGTGAGCGGTTCTTC; CDR3: CSARATDRGHGERFF
D: -; J: TRBJ2-5; size: -; length: 13; V: TRBV28; DNA: TGTGCCAGCAGTTCGGGACATCAAGAGACCCAGTACTTC; CDR3: CASSSGHQETQYF
D: TRBD2; J: TRBJ2-3; size: -; length: 15; V: TRBV28; DNA: TGTGCCAGCAGTTTCGGCGGGGGGAACGCAGATACGCAGTATTTT; CDR3: CASSFGGGNADTQYF
D: TRBD2; J: TRBJ2-3; size: -; length: 16; V: TRBV27; DNA: TGTGCCAGCAGACTAGCGGGAGCTGGGAACACAGATACGCAGTATTTT; CDR3: CASRLAGAGNTDTQYF
D: TRBD2; J: TRBJ2-1; size: many; length: 18; V: TRBV4-1; DNA: TGCGCCAGCAGCCAAGATCTAGCGGGGGGGCTACTCAACAATGAGCAGTTCTTC; CDR3: CASSQDLAGGLLNNEQFF
D: TRBD1; J: TRBJ1-5; size: few; length: 14; V: TRBV12-3/TRBV12-4; DNA: TGTGCCAGCAGTTTCAGGAGGGGGCCACAGCCCCAGCATTTT; CDR3: CASSFRRGPQPQHF
D: TRBD2; J: TRBJ2-1; size: few; length: 15; V: TRBV12-3/TRBV12-4; DNA: TGTGCCAGCAAGATACGGGGGGGGATCCACAATGAGCAGTTCTTC; CDR3: CASKIRGGIHNEQFF
D: -; J: TRBJ2-7; size: many; length: 13; V: TRBV12-3/TRBV12-4; DNA: TGTGCCAGCAGTTTAGGGACAGTCTACGAGCAGTACTTC; CDR3: CASSLGTVYEQYF
D: -; J: TRBJ1-4; size: -; length: 14; V: TRBV2; DNA: TGTGCCAGCCGTCGGACAGCAACTAATGAAAAACTGTTTTTT; CDR3: CASRRTATNEKLFF
D: TRBD1; J: TRBJ2-3; size: few; length: 16; V: TRBV19; DNA: TGTGCCAGTAGTATCTCGGGACAGTGGTTCACAGATACGCAGTATTTT; CDR3: CASSISGQWFTDTQYF
D: -; J: TRBJ2-3; size: few; length: 13; V: TRBV20-1; DNA: TGCAGTGCTAGACCGAGCAACACAGATACGCAGTATTTT; CDR3: CSARPSNTDTQYF
D: -; J: TRBJ2-2; size: few; length: 14; V: TRBV16; DNA: TGTGCCAGCAGCCAATCACAGGAAAGGAAGGAGCTGTTTTTT; CDR3: CASSQSQERKELFF
D: TRBD2; J: TRBJ2-1; size: few; length: 16; V: TRBV14; DNA: TGTGCCAGCAGGCCTTCTCTAGCGGGAGGTTCGGATGAGCAGTTCTTC; CDR3: CASRPSLAGGSDEQFF
D: TRBD2; J: TRBJ2-1; size: few; length: 13; V: TRBV2; DNA: TGTGCCAGCGTTAGCGGGCCCTACAATGAGCAGTTCTTC; CDR3: CASVSGPYNEQFF
D: -; J: TRBJ2-3; size: -; length: 13; V: TRBV29-1; DNA: TGCAGCGTTGATGGGAGGCACACAGATACGCAGTATTTT; CDR3: CSVDGRHTDTQYF
D: -; J: TRBJ1-2; size: few; length: 15; V: TRBV6-5; DNA: TGTGCCAGCAGTTACGCCCCGGGACACCGTTTTGGCTACACCTTC; CDR3: CASSYAPGHRFGYTF
D: TRBD1; J: TRBJ1-1; size: many; length: 13; V: TRBV5-1; DNA: TGCGCCAGCAGCCCCGGGACAGCAAACGAAGCTTTCTTT; CDR3: CASSPGTANEAFF
D: -; J: TRBJ1-1; size: -; length: 15; V: TRBV5-5; DNA: TGTGCCAGCAGCCCCACACAGGGCCCGAACACTGAAGCTTTCTTT; CDR3: CASSPTQGPNTEAFF
D: -; J: TRBJ2-1; size: many; length: 11; V: TRBV7-9; DNA: TGTGCCAGCAGCCTTAACACTGAGCAGTTCTTC; CDR3: CASSLNTEQFF
D: -; J: TRBJ2-4; size: many; length: 15; V: TRBV10-2; DNA: TGCGCCAGCAGTGAGCCCCCAGGTGGTAGCTACATTCAGTACTTC; CDR3: CASSEPPGGSYIQYF